This entry concerns a single TCR beta chain. What it binds is not known. Participants who had HIV were, without exception, treated in the United States. They ran version v3.0 of the immunoSEQ assay at survey level. Generated by immunoSEQ multiplex PCR, the TCRdb table keeps only in-frame clones and is missing some. Among 30,000 to 35,000 clones listed, 60% to 75% were seen once. The CDR3 extends over 12 amino acids. The germline V gene has CDR1 MDHEN and CDR2 SYDVKM. The V end was cut by 0 bases, the J end by 10 bases, with 6 bases between. The record originates from a study of long-term antiretroviral therapy in people with HIV. Points from the study as a whole: Collection of the blood took place between about 2003 and 2017. The ART regimens in use then may have been less effective than current ones.

The sample was unsorted PBMCs, taken 3 years after starting antiretroviral therapy. The rearrangement joins TRBV28 to TRBJ1-4; D is ambiguous. The sequence was obtained from a man in his fifties or sixties with HIV. The DNA of the CDR3 is TGTGCCAGCAGTTTATGGACGGGAAAACTGTTTTTT. This encodes CASSLWTGKLFF.